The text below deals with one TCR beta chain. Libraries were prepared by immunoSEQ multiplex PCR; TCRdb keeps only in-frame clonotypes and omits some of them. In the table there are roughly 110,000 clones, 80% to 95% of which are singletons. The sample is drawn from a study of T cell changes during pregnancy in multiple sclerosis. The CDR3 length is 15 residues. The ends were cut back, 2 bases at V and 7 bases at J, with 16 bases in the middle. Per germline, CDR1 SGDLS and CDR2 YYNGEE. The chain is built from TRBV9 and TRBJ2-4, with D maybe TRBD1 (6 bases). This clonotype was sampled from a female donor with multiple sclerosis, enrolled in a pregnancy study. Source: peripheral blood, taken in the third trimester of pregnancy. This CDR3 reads CASSVIDTGSNIQYF. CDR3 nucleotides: TGTGCCAGCAGCGTTATCGATACAGGGTCCAACATTCAGTACTTC.